Each of the 18 T cell receptor beta chains below was sequenced from the same sample in a study of CD8 T cells in ankylosing spondylitis. Using its own MiXCR run on the 5' RACE reads, TCRdb lists one record per CDR3 protein. Of some 290,000 distinct CDR3 sequences detected, around 18% appear once; the ten largest clones hold less than 9%. Sequencing was done on a sample of blood, either unsorted or a sorted T cell fraction (not recorded which). These TCRs come from a male donor with ankylosing spondylitis or in good health (not recorded which).

In this sample, this clonotype turned up many times. V gene TRBV20-1 combines with J gene TRBJ1-3, with D uncertain. V was trimmed by 6 bases and J by 1 base, leaving 13 bases between them. CDR1 and CDR2 from the germline V gene are DFQATT and SNEGSKA (reference sequence). This CDR3 contains 14 residues. This CDR3 is CSAHAVLSGNTIYF. The CDR3 nucleotides read TGCAGTGCCCACGCAGTCTTATCTGGAAACACCATATATTTT.

There are a few counts of this clonotype. The rearrangement joins TRBV5-1 to TRBJ2-5; D gene uncertain. The ends were cut back, 4 bases at V and 1 base at J, with 17 bases in the middle. The CDR3 length is 16 residues. Per germline, CDR1 SGHRS and CDR2 YFSETQ. The CDR3 DNA reads as TGCGCCAGCAGCCTGGGCGGATACAGACCCCAAGAGACCCAGTACTTC. It codes for CASSLGGYRPQETQYF.

This clonotype came up a few times. This sequence joins TRBV20-1 and TRBJ2-5, with a weak D call TRBD2 (5 bases). The CDR3 is made up of 11 amino acids. Trimming removed 3 bases from V and 5 bases from J, with 7 bases in between. Germline CDR1 DFQATT, CDR2 SNEGSKA (reference sequence). The CDR3 bases are TGCAGTGCTAGGCCGGGGGAGACCCAGTACTTC. This translates into CSARPGETQYF.

This clonotype was seen once. The rearrangement joins TRBV24-1 to TRBJ2-2; D is possibly TRBD1 or TRBD2 (5 bases each). The CDR3 is 15 amino acids. CDR1 KGHDR and CDR2 SFDVKD come from the germline V gene. Trimming shortened V by 7 bases and J by 2 bases, and 13 bases separated the two germline ends. CDR3 in amino acids: CATSSGPRNTGELFF. The CDR3 DNA follows: TGTGCCACCAGCTCGGGACCGAGAAACACCGGGGAGCTGTTTTTT.

This clonotype was seen once. The rearrangement joins TRBV5-1 to TRBJ2-1; perhaps TRBD2 as D (6 bases). Germline-derived CDR1 and CDR2 are SGHRS and YFSETQ. There are 15 residues in the CDR3. Between the trimmed V and J ends, which lost 2 bases and 3 bases, there was a span of 12 bases. The CDR3 loop reads CASSFGGDFYNEQFF. The CDR3 DNA sequence: TGCGCCAGCAGCTTCGGAGGGGATTTCTACAATGAGCAGTTCTTC.

This clonotype has only a few counts. J is TRBJ2-5 and V is TRBV5-5; maybe TRBD2 (6 bases). The germline V gene has CDR1 SGHKS and CDR2 YYEKEE (reference sequence). This CDR3 contains 15 residues. Trimming pared 4 bases from V and 5 bases from J, leaving 18 bases between. CDR3 DNA sequence: TGTGCCAGCAGCCCATTACAGCGGGCGGGGGAGACCCAGTACTTC. Protein: CASSPLQRAGETQYF.

This clonotype was detected a few times. V and J are TRBV12-3 or TRBV12-4 and TRBJ1-2; tentative D call: TRBD1 (6 bases). This CDR3 comprises 16 residues. Trimming left V 6 bases short and J 3 bases short, with 20 bases between. The CDR3: CASSRRQAAGDYGYTF. The CDR3 bases are TGTGCCAGCAGCCGTAGACAGGCCGCAGGGGACTATGGCTACACCTTC.

The V and J genes are TRBV6-5 and TRBJ2-3, with D perhaps given as TRBD1 or TRBD2 (5 bases each). CDR3 length: 14 amino acids. Trimming shortened V by 2 bases and J by 10 bases, and 16 bases separated the two germline ends. Germline lookup yields CDR1 MNHEY and CDR2 SVGAGI. The chain's CDR3 is CASSYLSGTGSQYF. In DNA, the CDR3 is TGTGCCAGCAGTTACCTGTCAGGGACCGGATCGCAGTATTTT.

In this sample, this clonotype turned up once. The CDR3 DNA reads TGCGCCAGCAGCCTGACTAGCGGGACGGCCGGGGAGCTGTTTTTT. Its translation is CASSLTSGTAGELFF. The V gene is TRBV5-1, the J gene TRBJ2-2; 11 nucleotides align to TRBD2. Germline CDR1 SGHRS, CDR2 YFSETQ. With 4 bases clipped from V and 6 bases from J, the junction kept 5 bases outside the gene matches. This CDR3 region has 15 residues. The whole variable domain, filled in from reference TRBV5-1 and TRBJ2-2, reads KAGVTQTPRYLIKTRGQQVTLSCSPISGHRSVSWYQQTPGQGLQFLFEYFSETQRNKGNFPGRFSGRQFSNSRSEMNVSTLELGDSALYLCASSLTSGTAGELFFGEGSRLTVL.

Ten or more counts support this clonotype. The chain has TRBV4-2 and TRBJ2-1; D is undetermined. Germline V gene sequence: CDR1 LGHNA, CDR2 YNFKEQ. V dropped 0 bases and J dropped 7 bases, with 10 bases sitting between them. This CDR3 contains 14 residues. The CDR3 is CASSQELGYNEQFF. The CDR3, as DNA: TGTGCCAGCAGCCAAGAGCTAGGATATAATGAGCAGTTCTTC.

This clonotype occurred a few times. CDR3 nucleotides: TGCGCCAGCAGCTTGCTACTAGCGGCGGACGGTGAGACCCAGTACTTC. This encodes CASSLLLAADGETQYF. The chain joins TRBV5-1 to TRBJ2-5; 8 nucleotides agree with TRBD2. Germline values: CDR1 SGHRS, CDR2 YFSETQ. The J segment lost 5 bases and the V segment lost 1 base, leaving 10 bases of the junction unmatched. The CDR3 totals 16 residues.

Ten or more counts support this clonotype. This chain joins TRBV24-1 and TRBJ2-3, with 11 bases that match TRBD2. The germline gives CDR1 KGHDR, CDR2 SFDVKD. V gave up 7 bases and J gave up 5 bases; unmatched junction bases: 4. The CDR3 contains 14 residues. CDR3 residues: CATRSGLAVDTQYF. The CDR3 coding sequence is TGTGCCACCAGATCGGGACTAGCGGTAGATACGCAGTATTTT.

This clonotype was picked up many times. This rearrangement joins TRBV20-1 to TRBJ2-3, with 7 positions matching TRBD1. The CDR3 is made up of 15 amino acids. Germline V lookup: CDR1 DFQATT, CDR2 SNEGSKA (reference sequence). The V and J ends lost 5 bases and 6 bases, in that order; junction bases with no gene match: 14. Here the CDR3 reads CSAALRQGVVDTQYF. For the CDR3, the DNA is TGCAGTGCTGCCCTTAGACAGGGAGTGGTGGATACGCAGTATTTT.

The rearrangement joins TRBV12-3 or TRBV12-4 to TRBJ1-1; D unresolved. CDR3 length: 15 amino acids. Deletions cut 1 base from V and 2 bases from J, with 11 bases between. CDR3 DNA: TGTGCCAGCAGTTTAGTCGGAGGGATTAACACTGAAGCTTTCTTT. It encodes CASSLVGGINTEAFF.

J is TRBJ1-5 and V is TRBV12-3 or TRBV12-4; no definite D call. CDR3 length: 14 amino acids. Trimming took 3 bases from V and 4 from J, leaving 10 bases between them. CDR3 region: CASSLEVGNQPQHF. The CDR3 nucleotides read TGTGCCAGCAGTTTGGAGGTAGGAAATCAGCCCCAGCATTTT.

The J gene is TRBJ2-5, the V gene TRBV5-1, with 8 bases that match TRBD2. Germline CDR1 and CDR2: SGHRS and YFSETQ. The CDR3 contains 15 residues. V shed 4 bases, J shed 2 bases, and the junction held 7 bases outside the gene matches. CDR3 residues: CASSITGTRQETQYF. CDR3 DNA: TGCGCCAGCAGCATTACCGGGACTAGACAAGAGACCCAGTACTTC.

Many counts were recorded for this clonotype. The chain carries TRBV20-1 and TRBJ1-2, with TRBD1 matching 9 bases. The V gene's germline CDR1 is DFQATT and CDR2 SNEGSKA (reference sequence). J was trimmed by 2 bases and V by 6 bases; bases with no gene match: 4. This CDR3 region has 13 residues. The CDR3 DNA reads as TGCAGTGCCCCGGGACAGGGAAACTATGGCTACACCTTC. As protein: CSAPGQGNYGYTF.

This clonotype was picked up a small number of times. V usage is TRBV3-1 and J usage is TRBJ2-2; D is perhaps TRBD1 (5 bases). The CDR3 totals 15 residues. V gave up 7 bases and J gave up 1 base, with 13 bases separating them. CDR1 and CDR2 from the germline V gene are LGHDT and YNNKEL (reference sequence). This CDR3 is CASIDSGLNTGELFF. The CDR3 coding sequence is TGTGCCAGCATCGACTCAGGGTTGAACACCGGGGAGCTGTTTTTT. Drawing the rest from reference TRBV3-1 and TRBJ2-2, the complete variable domain is DTAVSQTPKYLVTQMGNDKSIKCEQNLGHDTMYWYKQDSKKFLKIMFSYNNKELIINETVPNRFSPKSPDKAHLNLHINSLELGDSAVYFCASIDSGLNTGELFFGEGSRLTVL.